The clone carrying this T cell receptor (beta chain) was counted a few times. Its antigen remains unidentified. The junction shows a germline mismatch at one end, possibly a read error. This entry is derived from a study of post-analysis software for immune sequencing data. Tagging with unique molecular identifiers was a feature of the TCR beta cDNA libraries. TCRdb independently ran MiXCR on the PCR reads; one entry per CDR3 protein. The table includes about 800,000 distinct CDR3 sequences, less than 35% detected once. The study's findings and limits: Four to six TRBV segments (TRBV5-6, TRBV5-1 and TRBV20-1 among them) occurred more frequently in patients than in controls.

Germline V gives CDR1 SGHTA, CDR2 FQGNSA. This CDR3 has 16 residues. This TCR came from a girl aged 5-17 years with multiple sclerosis. The chain employs TRBV7-2 and TRBJ2-3; D could derive from TRBD1 or TRBD2 (5 bases each). Sequencing was carried out using blood. CDR3 amino acids: CAGSLGGPGSTDTQYF. CDR3 DNA sequence: TGTGCCGGCAGCCTCGGAGGTCCAGGGAGCACAGATACGCAGTATTTT. Based on the CDR3 plus reference TRBV7-2 and TRBJ2-3, the full variable domain is GAGVSQSPSNKVTEKGKDVELRCDPISGHTALYWYRQSLGQGLEFLIYFQGNSAPDKSGLPSDRFSAERTGGSVSTLTIQRTQQEDSAVYLCAGSLGGPGSTDTQYFGPGTRLTVL.